These 21 T cell receptor beta chains came from one sample sequenced in a study of T cells in Graves' hyperthyroidism and ophthalmopathy. RNA transcripts gave rise to amplified TCR beta CDR3 regions. Primed by the HTBI set, a first-round RT-PCR was run on the TCR CDR3. TCRdb fed the multiplex PCR reads into MiXCR, producing one record per CDR3 protein. Here the sample spans under 800,000 distinct CDR3 sequences, 14% being singletons. Material for sequencing was blood. The receptors come from a young woman with Graves' hyperthyroidism.

This clonotype was seen at least ten times. The chain employs TRBV6-1 and TRBJ1-2; perhaps TRBD1 as D (6 bases). Germline values: CDR1 MNHNS, CDR2 SASEGT. Trimming removed 5 bases at V and 1 base at J, with 23 bases between. CDR3 length: 18 residues. The CDR3 sequence: CASSSPMRTATNNYGYTF. CDR3 bases: TGTGCCAGCAGTAGCCCTATGAGGACAGCAACTAATAACTATGGCTACACCTTC.

Notes on this clonotype: A much more abundant neighbour one base away suggests this may be a read error. The genes are TRBV6-2 or TRBV6-3 and TRBJ1-1, with D uncertain. This CDR3 region has 14 residues. The germline V gene has CDR1 MNHEY and CDR2 SVGEGT. CDR3 in amino acids: CASRGYMMNTDAFF. In nucleotides, the CDR3 is TGTGCCAGCAGGGGTTACATGATGAACACTGATGCTTTCTTT.

This clonotype was seen repeatedly, ten times or more. The chain links TRBV28 to TRBJ2-1; 7 nucleotides align to TRBD1. This CDR3 has 13 amino acids. J gave up 7 bases and V 6 bases, and 6 bases lay outside the gene matches. Germline CDR1 and CDR2: MDHEN and SYDVKM. The CDR3, as DNA: TGTGCCAGCAGGCAGGGGGTTAAGAATGAGCAGTTCTTC. It is translated as CASRQGVKNEQFF.

This clonotype was observed a few times. V and J are TRBV29-1 and TRBJ1-2, with a possible D match to TRBD1 (6 bases). The V gene lost 7 bases and the J gene lost 4 bases, with 16 bases spanning the gap. The CDR3 spans 13 residues. CDR1 is SQVTM, CDR2 ANQGSEA, per germline. CDR3 region: CSATQGVGYGYTF. DNA for the CDR3: TGCAGCGCCACACAGGGAGTTGGCTATGGCTACACCTTC. The entire variable domain, with the rest obtained from reference TRBV29-1 and TRBJ1-2, is as follows: SAVISQKPSRDICQRGTSLTIQCQVDSQVTMMFWYRQQPGQSLTLIATANQGSEATYESGFVIDKFPISRPNLTFSTLTVSNMSPEDSSIYLCSATQGVGYGYTFGSGTRLTVV.

This clonotype was observed many times. V usage is TRBV2 and J usage is TRBJ2-3; the D call may be TRBD1 or TRBD2 (6 bases each). V was pared by 7 bases and J by 5 bases, with 16 bases between. CDR3 length: 14 residues. Germline assignment: CDR1 SNHLY and CDR2 FYNNEI. CDR3 protein: CASKFRGLQDTQYF. The CDR3 DNA sequence: TGTGCCAGCAAATTCCGGGGGCTACAAGATACGCAGTATTTT.

The rearrangement joins TRBV5-6 to TRBJ2-7, with 11 bases aligning to TRBD2. Germline values: CDR1 SGHDT, CDR2 YYEEEE. Unmatched junction bases numbered 6, after V lost 4 bases and J lost 6 bases. The CDR3 has 14 residues. Written as DNA, the CDR3 is TGTGCCAGCAGCGCGGGACTAGCGGCCGGCGAGCAGTACTTC. This gives the protein CASSAGLAAGEQYF.

Ten or more counts support this clonotype. V usage is TRBV20-1 and J usage is TRBJ2-1; TRBD2 matches at 10 bases. The CDR3 totals 14 residues. V was clipped by 1 base and J by 4 bases; unmatched bases: 1. Germline V gives CDR1 DFQATT, CDR2 SNEGSKA (reference sequence). The DNA of the CDR3 is TGCAGTGCTAGAGGGACTAGCGGTTACAATGAGCAGTTCTTC. It codes for CSARGTSGYNEQFF.

A single count supports this clonotype. The rearrangement uses TRBV9 and TRBJ2-2, with 9 positions matching TRBD1. The junction had 4 bases not matched to a gene; V was cut back by 5 bases and J by 5 bases. This CDR3 is built from 14 residues. CDR1 and CDR2 from the germline V gene are SGDLS and YYNGEE. The CDR3: CASRRGQGTGELFF. Here the CDR3 DNA reads TGTGCCAGCAGGAGGGGACAGGGAACCGGGGAGCTGTTTTTT. Full variable domain (missing parts from reference TRBV9 and TRBJ2-2): DSGVTQTPKHLITATGQRVTLRCSPRSGDLSVYWYQQSLDQGLQFLIQYYNGEERAKGNILERFSAQQFPDLHSELNLSSLELGDSALYFCASRRGQGTGELFFGEGSRLTVL.

This rearrangement joins TRBV6-2 or TRBV6-3 to TRBJ1-5; no firm D call. V was cut by 5 bases and J by 5 bases, with 10 bases left in between. CDR1 is MNHEY, CDR2 SVGEGT, per germline. The CDR3 consists of 13 residues. The CDR3 bases are TGTGCCAGCAGTGGGAGCGGAGATCAGCCCCAGCATTTT. Protein sequence: CASSGSGDQPQHF.

This clonotype was counted between two and nine times. The genes are TRBV6-5 and TRBJ2-4, with 8 nucleotides matching TRBD2. The V gene end was trimmed by 1 base and the J gene end by 0 bases; junction bases not matched to a gene: 11. CDR1 MNHEY and CDR2 SVGAGI come from the germline V gene. The CDR3 consists of 19 residues. The CDR3 region has the DNA TGTGCCAGCAGTTACTTCTCGACTAGTAGCGGGGTAGCCAAAAACATTCAGTACTTC. This codes for CASSYFSTSSGVAKNIQYF.

At least ten counts were recorded for this clonotype. This chain uses TRBV5-8 with TRBJ1-1; TRBD1 might be the D (5 bases). CDR3 length equals 16 residues. V lost 4 bases to trimming and J lost 1 base, with 17 bases between them. Germline V gives CDR1 SGHTS, CDR2 YDEGEE. DNA for the CDR3: TGTGCCAGCAGCACCCCGGGGCGAGCGGAGAACACTGAAGCTTTCTTT. It yields the protein CASSTPGRAENTEAFF.

In this sample, this clonotype turned up many times. The V gene is TRBV5-1, the J gene TRBJ2-7; 10 bases are a match to TRBD1. This CDR3 is 14 amino acids long. Germline CDR1 and CDR2: SGHRS and YFSETQ. With 6 bases clipped from V and 7 bases from J, the junction kept 10 bases outside the gene matches. This CDR3 is CASTPGQGLGEQYF. For the CDR3, the DNA is TGCGCCAGCACTCCGGGACAGGGGCTTGGAGAGCAGTACTTC.

This clonotype has ten or more counts. The genes are TRBV2 and TRBJ2-3, with no clear D. The CDR3 runs to 14 residues. V gave up 4 bases and J gave up 6 bases, with 14 bases separating them. In germline, CDR1 is SNHLY, CDR2 FYNNEI. This CDR3 is CASSVSRVGDTQYF. The DNA for the CDR3 is TGTGCCAGCAGTGTGTCACGGGTAGGGGATACGCAGTATTTT.

J is TRBJ1-6 and V is TRBV29-1; maybe TRBD1 (5 bases). Germline V gene sequence: CDR1 SQVTM, CDR2 ANQGSEA. V was cut by 6 bases and J by 8 bases, with 14 bases left in between. This CDR3 is 13 amino acids long. CDR3 loop: CSVREGGDSPLHF. The CDR3 DNA reads as TGCAGCGTCCGGGAAGGAGGGGATTCACCCCTCCACTTT.

Ten or more counts support this clonotype. The CDR3 DNA follows: TGTGCCAGCAGACCAACGGTTGGCGAGCAGTACTTC. It specifies CASRPTVGEQYF. The chain employs TRBV5-4 and TRBJ2-7, with no clear D. Germline assignment: CDR1 SGHNT and CDR2 YYREEE (reference sequence). This CDR3 spans 12 amino acids. The V gene lost 5 bases and the J gene lost 6 bases, with 12 bases spanning the gap.

This clonotype was counted a few times. This chain links TRBV19 with TRBJ1-2; D unresolved. Trimming took off 6 bases at V and 4 bases at J, with 9 bases between the two ends. The CDR3 is made up of 12 amino acids. Per the germline V gene, CDR1 is LNHDA and CDR2 is SQIVND (reference sequence). The CDR3 nucleotides read TGTGCCAGTAGCGAATTGGTCTATGGCTACACCTTC. This gives the protein CASSELVYGYTF.

This rearrangement joins TRBV11-2 to TRBJ1-1, with 7 bases lining up with TRBD1. Trimming cost V 6 bases and J 1 base; bases outside gene matches: 8. This CDR3 is 15 amino acids long. The V gene's germline CDR1 is SGHAT and CDR2 FQNNGV. The CDR3 nucleotides read TGTGCCAGCAGTAAGCCGGGACAGAAGAACACTGAAGCTTTCTTT. It is translated as CASSKPGQKNTEAFF.

This clonotype has more than one count but fewer than ten. The rearrangement links TRBV5-4 to TRBJ2-3, with a possible D match to TRBD2 (5 bases). V shed 4 bases and J shed 2 bases, with 14 bases lying between them. This CDR3 spans 15 amino acids. The V gene's germline CDR1 is SGHNT and CDR2 YYREEE (reference sequence). The CDR3 loop reads CASSQFTGTTDTQYF. The CDR3, as DNA: TGTGCCAGCAGCCAGTTTACGGGAACCACAGATACGCAGTATTTT.

This rearrangement joins TRBV12-3 or TRBV12-4 to TRBJ2-3; 7 nucleotides align to TRBD1. With 6 bases clipped from V and 2 bases from J, the junction kept 11 bases outside the gene matches. The CDR3 spans 16 residues. CDR3 in DNA: TGTGCCAGCAGCGAGGGGGCTTCTGACTTCACAGATACGCAGTATTTT. This gives the protein CASSEGASDFTDTQYF.

This clonotype was counted at least ten times. This chain uses TRBV6-6 with TRBJ1-2; D ambiguous. Trimming cost V 3 bases and J 1 base, with 9 bases left between them. Germline V CDR1 and CDR2: MNHNY, SVGAGI (reference sequence). This CDR3 region has 14 residues. This chain's CDR3 is CASSYGDLNYGYTF. CDR3 bases: TGTGCCAGCAGTTATGGCGATCTTAACTATGGCTACACCTTC.

This clonotype was picked up a small number of times. The chain carries TRBV7-2 and TRBJ1-5; D is unclear. Germline values: CDR1 SGHTA, CDR2 FQGNSA. The CDR3 has 17 residues. Trimming took off 5 bases at V and 5 bases at J, with 22 bases between the two ends. In DNA form, the CDR3 reads TGTGCCAGCAGCCCTTACGACCGGGCCTCTTGGGATCAGCCCCAGCATTTT. Protein sequence: CASSPYDRASWDQPQHF. The full variable domain, rest sourced from reference TRBV7-2 and TRBJ1-5, is GAGVSQSPSNKVTEKGKDVELRCDPISGHTALYWYRQSLGQGLEFLIYFQGNSAPDKSGLPSDRFSAERTGGSVSTLTIQRTQQEDSAVYLCASSPYDRASWDQPQHFGDGTRLSIL.